These 29 T cell receptor beta chains share one sample of origin, sequenced in a study of T cells in Graves' hyperthyroidism and ophthalmopathy. Researchers took RNA transcripts and amplified the TCR beta CDR3 regions from them. First-round RT-PCR with HTBI primers amplified the TCR CDR3 region. TCRdb fed the multiplex PCR reads into MiXCR, producing one record per CDR3 protein. The sample holds approximately 520,000 distinct CDR3 sequences, approximately 25% seen once. The sample taken for sequencing was blood. These receptors originate from a woman aged 25 to 39 with Graves' ophthalmopathy.

This clonotype was seen a handful of times. The rearrangement uses TRBV5-1 and TRBJ1-2; 8 nucleotides line up with TRBD1. The trim removed 4 bases at V and 4 bases at J, leaving 6 bases unmatched. The CDR3 totals 14 residues. CDR1 SGHRS and CDR2 YFSETQ come from the germline V gene. The CDR3 sequence: CASSTSTGGYGYTF. In nucleotides, the CDR3 is TGCGCCAGCAGCACTTCTACAGGGGGCTATGGCTACACCTTC.

This clonotype was picked up many times. The V call is TRBV11-2, the J call TRBJ1-1; D not resolved. Germline V gene lookup returns CDR1 SGHAT and CDR2 FQNNGV. V lost 3 bases, J lost 11 bases, and 10 bases lay in between. There are 11 residues in the CDR3. The CDR3 is CASSLKGMAFF. For the CDR3, the DNA is TGTGCCAGCAGCTTGAAAGGGATGGCTTTCTTT.

This clonotype was seen ten or more times. DNA of the CDR3: TGTGCCAGCAGCCGACAGGTTTCCTACACCTTC. This translates into CASSRQVSYTF. This chain uses TRBV2 with TRBJ1-2, with D perhaps TRBD1 (6 bases). The CDR3 is 11 residues long. In germline, CDR1 is SNHLY, CDR2 FYNNEI. The V and J ends lost 6 bases and 10 bases respectively, with 12 bases between them.

This clonotype has at least ten counts. The gene calls are TRBV7-8 and TRBJ2-2; 7 nucleotides agree with TRBD2. Germline V gives CDR1 SGHVS, CDR2 FQNEAQ. The CDR3 is 15 amino acids. With V trimmed by 4 bases and J by 10 bases, 12 bases remained unmatched. The DNA of the CDR3 is TGTGCCAGCAGCTCTCCCTTGGGGGGGAGTGAGGAGCTGTTTTTT. Amino acids: CASSSPLGGSEELFF. Drawing the rest from reference TRBV7-8 and TRBJ2-2, the complete variable domain is GAGVSQSPRYKVAKRGQDVALRCDPISGHVSLFWYQQALGQGPEFLTYFQNEAQLDKSGLPSDRFFAERPEGSVSTLKIQRTQQEDSAVYLCASSSPLGGSEELFFGEGSRLTVL.

This clonotype turned up a few times. The chain has TRBV6-1 and TRBJ1-2, with 9 bases lining up with TRBD1. This CDR3 has 13 amino acids. J gave up 4 bases and V 9 bases, and 6 bases lay outside the gene matches. CDR1 is MNHNS, CDR2 SASEGT, per germline. The CDR3 DNA follows: TGTGCCAGTCTACCGGGACAGGGCTATGGCTACACCTTC. Amino acids: CASLPGQGYGYTF.

Of note for this clonotype: This may arise from a read error, as a much more abundant clone is one base away. The chain has TRBV6-2 or TRBV6-3 and TRBJ1-6, with D uncertain. The CDR3 is 15 residues long. Germline CDR1 reads MNHEY; CDR2 reads SVGEGT. The CDR3 sequence: CASSYSTVENSPLRF. CDR3 in DNA: TGTGCCAGCAGTTACTCGACGGTGGAGAATTCACCCCTCCGCTTT.

Worth noting for this clonotype: A junction boundary mismatches the germline segment, possibly from a read error. The V call is TRBV5-5, the J call TRBJ1-2; D gene uncertain. The germline V gene encodes CDR1 SGHKS and CDR2 YYEKEE (reference sequence). There are 13 residues in the CDR3. The CDR3 bases are TGTACCAGCAGCTTGGACCCGAACTATGGCTACACCTTC. Translated, it gives CTSSLDPNYGYTF.

This clonotype was observed a few times. The rearrangement joins TRBV4-1 to TRBJ2-7; a possible D gene is TRBD2 (5 bases). Germline V gene data show CDR1 as MGHRA and CDR2 as YSYEKL. Trimming pared 1 base from V and 2 bases from J, leaving 9 bases between. The CDR3 runs 14 residues. This CDR3 is CASSQVPLAYEQYF. In DNA form, the CDR3 reads TGCGCCAGCAGCCAAGTCCCACTAGCCTACGAGCAGTACTTC.

This clonotype was observed a handful of times. The CDR3 nucleotides read TGCGCCAGCAGCGCGGACAGGGGCCAAGAGACCCAGTACTTC. It is translated as CASSADRGQETQYF. The V gene is TRBV5-1, the J gene TRBJ2-5; TRBD1 aligns across 9 bases. This CDR3 spans 14 amino acids. The V and J ends lost 4 bases and 1 base, in that order; junction bases with no gene match: 2. Per germline, CDR1 SGHRS and CDR2 YFSETQ.

Many counts were recorded for this clonotype. The V and J genes are TRBV15 and TRBJ2-7; 8 bases match TRBD1. This CDR3 spans 14 amino acids. Germline-derived CDR1 and CDR2 are LNHNV and YYDKDF (reference sequence). With 4 bases clipped from V and 2 bases from J, the junction kept 4 bases outside the gene matches. Here the CDR3 reads CATSMTGVTYEQYF. The CDR3 bases are TGTGCCACCAGCATGACAGGGGTGACCTACGAGCAGTACTTC.

The CDR3 loop reads CASSSDTRTTGELFF. As DNA, the CDR3 is TGTGCCAGCAGTAGTGACACCCGAACCACCGGGGAGCTGTTTTTT. The genes are TRBV6-1 and TRBJ2-2; no clear D gene. V was trimmed by 5 bases and J by 4 bases, leaving 14 bases between them. The V gene's germline CDR1 is MNHNS and CDR2 SASEGT. The CDR3 extends over 15 amino acids.

The chain carries TRBV12-3 or TRBV12-4 and TRBJ1-2; 12 bases match TRBD1. V lost 6 bases and J lost 2; bases outside the gene matches: 7. This CDR3 has 16 residues. CDR3 in amino acids: CASSSRDRGRNYGYTF. The CDR3 DNA sequence: TGTGCCAGCAGCTCCCGGGACAGGGGGCGCAACTATGGCTACACCTTC.

There are many counts of this clonotype. The chain uses TRBV3-1 and TRBJ1-2; D gene unclear. In germline, CDR1 is LGHDT, CDR2 YNNKEL (reference sequence). This CDR3 comprises 14 residues. Trimming removed 0 bases at V and 5 bases at J, with 10 bases between. The chain's CDR3 is CASSQEMGLYGYTF. As DNA, the CDR3 is TGTGCCAGCAGCCAAGAGATGGGCCTATATGGCTACACCTTC.

This clonotype was recorded at least ten times. This chain links TRBV28 with TRBJ2-7, with TRBD1 matching 9 bases. Germline V lookup: CDR1 MDHEN, CDR2 SYDVKM. The CDR3 runs 17 residues. Trimming at V came to 3 bases and at J to 5 bases, leaving 14 bases not matched to a gene. The CDR3 here is CASSFPAPGTGLDEQYF. CDR3 DNA sequence: TGTGCCAGCAGTTTCCCCGCCCCCGGGACAGGGTTAGACGAGCAGTACTTC. Filled out from reference TRBV28 and TRBJ2-7, the complete variable domain reads DVKVTQSSRYLVKRTGEKVFLECVQDMDHENMFWYRQDPGLGLRLIYFSYDVKMKEKGDIPEGYSVSREKKERFSLILESASTNQTSMYLCASSFPAPGTGLDEQYFGPGTRLTVT.

In its sample, this clonotype was seen many times. This chain joins TRBV29-1 and TRBJ1-1; D possibly corresponds to TRBD1 (5 bases). The V gene lost 4 bases and the J gene lost 4 bases, with 13 bases spanning the gap. CDR3 size: 13 residues. Germline CDR1 and CDR2: SQVTM and ANQGSEA. Here the CDR3 reads CSVAGLGGTEAFF. Written as DNA, the CDR3 is TGCAGCGTTGCGGGGCTCGGGGGCACTGAAGCTTTCTTT.

This clonotype appeared many times. This chain joins TRBV7-2 and TRBJ1-3, with D uncertain. This CDR3 contains 16 residues. The germline V gene has CDR1 SGHTA and CDR2 FQGNSA. V lost 0 bases, J lost 7 bases, and 16 bases lay in between. As DNA, the CDR3 is TGTGCCAGCAGCTTAGCGCGGTCGGGCTCTTGGAACACCATATATTTT. It translates to CASSLARSGSWNTIYF.

The count of this clonotype is one. Lacking the conserved final phenylalanine or tryptophan, this CDR3 likely reflects a read error. The chain links TRBV30 to TRBJ1-2; D not resolved. The germline V gene encodes CDR1 GTSNPN and CDR2 SVGIG (reference sequence). This CDR3 is built from 13 residues. V was trimmed by 4 bases and J by 1 base, leaving 10 bases between them. As DNA, the CDR3 is TGTGCCTGGACCCCGGTCCTTAACTATGGCTACACCCTC. It specifies CAWTPVLNYGYTL.

The table lists this clonotype with a few counts. J is TRBJ2-2 and V is TRBV2; 8 bases agree with TRBD1. Germline CDR1 and CDR2: SNHLY and FYNNEI. The CDR3 covers 13 residues. V dropped 6 bases and J dropped 6; count of bases not matched to a gene: 3. This CDR3 reads CASRTGGPGELFF. CDR3 coding DNA: TGTGCCAGCAGAACAGGGGGTCCCGGGGAGCTGTTTTTT.

The chain carries TRBV27 and TRBJ1-5; D is uncertain. The CDR3 sequence is 15 residues long. Trimming removed 5 bases at V and 0 bases at J, with 11 bases between. Germline-derived CDR1 and CDR2 are MNHEY and SMNVEV (reference sequence). The DNA of the CDR3 is TGTGCCAGCAGTCCGTTATCTAGTAGCAATCAGCCCCAGCATTTT. Protein: CASSPLSSSNQPQHF.

DNA for the CDR3: TGCAGCGTGGTGTCGCCCACCAGACTAGCGGGAGGAGAGACCCAGTACTTC. It is translated as CSVVSPTRLAGGETQYF. V and J are TRBV29-1 and TRBJ2-5; 13 positions match TRBD2. Germline CDR1 and CDR2: SQVTM and ANQGSEA. The V and J ends lost 6 bases and 4 bases, in that order; junction bases with no gene match: 14. The CDR3 totals 17 residues.

The chain joins TRBV10-3 to TRBJ1-1; D not resolved. Germline V gene data show CDR1 as ENHRY and CDR2 as SYGVKD. Trimming took 0 bases from V and 0 from J, leaving 5 bases between them. This CDR3 is 14 amino acids long. CDR3 in DNA: TGTGCCATCAGTGAGTCGGCGATGAACACTGAAGCTTTCTTT. It codes for CAISESAMNTEAFF.

This clonotype came up many times. The V call is TRBV18, the J call TRBJ1-1, with 12 bases that match TRBD1. Per germline, CDR1 KGHSH and CDR2 LQKENI. The ends lost 4 bases at V and 4 bases at J; junction bases unmatched: 7. This CDR3 region has 16 residues. The CDR3 DNA reads TGTGCCAGCTCACTCGGGACAGGGGGCATGAGCACTGAAGCTTTCTTT. Encoded protein: CASSLGTGGMSTEAFF.

This sequence joins TRBV6-5 and TRBJ1-2; the D is unclear. The CDR3 consists of 15 residues. Trimming stripped 4 bases from V and 5 bases from J, with 17 bases between. Germline-derived CDR1 and CDR2 are MNHEY and SVGAGI. The CDR3 coding sequence is TGTGCCAGCAGTTCGTGGGTGTTGGGGAGTTATGGCTACACCTTC. Amino acids: CASSSWVLGSYGYTF.

The chain employs TRBV28 and TRBJ1-5; D might be TRBD1 (5 bases). The CDR3 has 16 amino acids. CDR1 and CDR2 from the germline V gene are MDHEN and SYDVKM. V lost 1 base to trimming and J lost 0 bases, with 10 bases between them. The CDR3 protein is CASSLSGGYSNQPQHF. The CDR3 nucleotides read TGTGCCAGCAGTTTATCGGGGGGTTATAGCAATCAGCCCCAGCATTTT.

This clonotype was found many times. The chain joins TRBV12-3 or TRBV12-4 to TRBJ2-7; the D gene could be TRBD1 or TRBD2 (5 bases each). The CDR3 loop spans 12 amino acids. Trimming shortened V by 5 bases and J by 6 bases, and 11 bases separated the two germline ends. In DNA form, the CDR3 reads TGTGCCAGCAGTCCCAAGGGGAGCGAGCAGTACTTC. Residues: CASSPKGSEQYF.

The gene calls are TRBV11-2 and TRBJ2-2, with 10 nucleotides matching TRBD2. V dropped 5 bases and J dropped 2; count of bases not matched to a gene: 5. The length of the CDR3 is 16 residues. CDR1 is SGHAT and CDR2 is FQNNGV in the germline V gene. CDR3 loop: CASSVLAGVNTGELFF. CDR3 coding DNA: TGTGCCAGCAGCGTCCTAGCGGGGGTCAACACCGGGGAGCTGTTTTTT.

This clonotype was counted many times. This chain joins TRBV6-5 and TRBJ2-2, with 7 bases fitting TRBD2. CDR3 size: 15 residues. Germline V gene lookup returns CDR1 MNHEY and CDR2 SVGAGI. Unmatched junction bases numbered 7, after V lost 5 bases and J lost 4 bases. This chain's CDR3 is CASSPAGDRTGELFF. The DNA for the CDR3 is TGTGCCAGCAGTCCGGCGGGGGACCGCACCGGGGAGCTGTTTTTT.

This chain connects TRBV28 to TRBJ2-7; 9 nucleotides agree with TRBD1. This CDR3 is 15 amino acids long. Germline V lookup: CDR1 MDHEN, CDR2 SYDVKM. V shed 10 bases and J 2 bases; nucleotides not matched to a gene: 12. The CDR3 DNA sequence: TGTGCCACCCAACCCCCGGGACAGGGTCCCTACGAGCAGTACTTC. Its protein is CATQPPGQGPYEQYF.

This clonotype was recorded many times. This sequence joins TRBV6-2 or TRBV6-3 and TRBJ2-5; the D is unclear. The CDR3 loop spans 17 amino acids. Germline values: CDR1 MNHEY, CDR2 SVGEGT. V lost 7 bases to trimming and J lost 0 bases, with 21 bases between them. The CDR3 DNA reads TGTGCCAGCAAATTGGGTCCAGGAGAAGCGAACCAAGAGACCCAGTACTTC. Translating it yields CASKLGPGEANQETQYF.